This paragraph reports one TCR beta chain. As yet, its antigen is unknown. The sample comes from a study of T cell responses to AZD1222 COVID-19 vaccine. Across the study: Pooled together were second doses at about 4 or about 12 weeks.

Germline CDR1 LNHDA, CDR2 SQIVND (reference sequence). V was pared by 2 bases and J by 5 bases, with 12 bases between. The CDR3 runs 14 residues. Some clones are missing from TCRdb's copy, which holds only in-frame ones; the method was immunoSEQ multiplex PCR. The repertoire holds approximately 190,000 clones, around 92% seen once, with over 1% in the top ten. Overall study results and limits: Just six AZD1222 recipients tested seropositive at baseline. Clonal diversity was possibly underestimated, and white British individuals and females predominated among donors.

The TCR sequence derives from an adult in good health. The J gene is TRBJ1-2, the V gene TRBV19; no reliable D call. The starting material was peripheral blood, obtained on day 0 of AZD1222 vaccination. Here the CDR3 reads CASSIIGGQYGYTF. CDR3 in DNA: TGTGCCAGTAGTATAATAGGTGGGCAGTATGGCTACACCTTC.